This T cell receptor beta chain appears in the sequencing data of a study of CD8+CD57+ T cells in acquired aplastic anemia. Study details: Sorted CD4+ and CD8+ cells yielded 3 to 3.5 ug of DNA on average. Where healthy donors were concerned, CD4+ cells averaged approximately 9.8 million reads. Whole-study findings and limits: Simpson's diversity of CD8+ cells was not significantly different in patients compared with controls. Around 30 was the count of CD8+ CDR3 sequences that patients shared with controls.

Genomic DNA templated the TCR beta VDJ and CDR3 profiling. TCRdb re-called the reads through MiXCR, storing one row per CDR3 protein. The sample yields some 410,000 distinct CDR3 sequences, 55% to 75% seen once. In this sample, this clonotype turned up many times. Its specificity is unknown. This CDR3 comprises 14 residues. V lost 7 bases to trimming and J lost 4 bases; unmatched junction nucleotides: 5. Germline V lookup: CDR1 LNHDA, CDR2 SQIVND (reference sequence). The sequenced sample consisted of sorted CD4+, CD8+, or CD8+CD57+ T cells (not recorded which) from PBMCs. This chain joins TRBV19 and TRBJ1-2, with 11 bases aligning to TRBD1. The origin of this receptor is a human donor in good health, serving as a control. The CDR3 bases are TGTGCCAGTAACCGGGACAGGGGGATCTATGGCTACACCTTC. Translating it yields CASNRDRGIYGYTF.